Here is one TCR beta chain with its context. The data belong to a study of blood T cell repertoires in COVID-19. Using immunoSEQ multiplex PCR, the repertoire was profiled, and TCRdb retains in-frame clones only, with some absent. The sample lists 90,000 or so clones, about nine tenths seen once, with about 1.2% in the top ten. This CDR3 comprises 14 residues. Germline V CDR1 and CDR2: MDHEN, SYDVKM. V dropped 6 bases and J dropped 3; count of bases not matched to a gene: 6. The chain recombines TRBV28 with TRBJ1-2; 8 nucleotides match TRBD1. The TCR was taken from a human donor in a cohort sampled during active COVID-19. Sample: peripheral blood. The CDR3 nucleotides read TGTGCCAGCAGCCTGGGACAGGCATACTATGGCTACACCTTC. Translated, it gives CASSLGQAYYGYTF.